This entry lists 13 T cell receptor beta chains sequenced from one sample in a study of memory CD4+ T cells and cytomegalovirus serostatus. The repertoire was sequenced with immunoSEQ multiplex PCR; TCRdb's copy has only in-frame clones and lacks some. The profile shows approximately 40,000 clones, over 70% of them singletons. Single viable CD3+CD4+CD8-CD45RO+ cells were sorted as the memory CD4+ T cells. Input material: memory CD4+ T cells from blood. Receptors were obtained from an adult in good health and CMV-seronegative.

This clone has a single count. The chain carries TRBV11-2 and TRBJ2-1, with D unresolved. Germline values: CDR1 SGHAT, CDR2 FQNNGV. The CDR3 runs 12 residues. The V end lost 2 bases, the J end lost 5 bases, and 4 bases lay between the germline ends. The CDR3 loop reads CASSLQHNEQFF. The CDR3 nucleotides are TGTGCCAGCAGCTTACAGCACAATGAGCAGTTCTTC.

This rearrangement joins TRBV5-1 to TRBJ1-6; D call uncertain. The CDR3 loop spans 14 amino acids. Germline V gene data show CDR1 as SGHRS and CDR2 as YFSETQ. V was trimmed by 4 bases and J by 10 bases, leaving 15 bases between them. CDR3 residues: CASSPLMASSPLHF. In DNA, the CDR3 is TGCGCCAGCAGCCCACTAATGGCATCCTCACCCCTCCACTTT.

The chain has TRBV5-1 and TRBJ2-2, with a weak D call TRBD2 (5 bases). The CDR3 sequence is 13 residues long. CDR1 and CDR2 (germline): SGHRS, YFSETQ. V was trimmed by 4 bases and J by 7 bases, leaving 11 bases between them. In DNA form, the CDR3 reads TGCGCCAGCAGCCTCGGGGAACGCGGGGAGCTGTTTTTT. As protein: CASSLGERGELFF.

The CDR3 sequence: CAISESMDGPGSGEQYF. The CDR3 DNA follows: TGTGCCATCAGTGAGTCGATGGACGGCCCAGGGTCGGGCGAGCAGTACTTC. The chain recombines TRBV10-3 with TRBJ2-7; D is perhaps TRBD1 (5 bases). Trimming took 0 bases from V and 6 from J, leaving 21 bases between them. The germline V gene encodes CDR1 ENHRY and CDR2 SYGVKD. This CDR3 contains 17 residues.

The chain employs TRBV7-9 and TRBJ2-3, with 7 nucleotides matching TRBD1. This CDR3 region has 15 residues. V was clipped by 4 bases and J by 0 bases; unmatched bases: 4. Germline assignment: CDR1 SEHNR and CDR2 FQNEAQ (reference sequence). CDR3 in amino acids: CASSSGQYSTDTQYF. DNA for the CDR3: TGTGCCAGCAGCTCGGGACAGTACAGCACAGATACGCAGTATTTT.

The chain links TRBV29-1 to TRBJ1-3; D is perhaps TRBD1 (6 bases). Trimming removed 0 bases from V and 4 bases from J, with 19 bases in between. The germline CDR1 and CDR2 sequences are SQVTM and ANQGSEA. The CDR3 has 17 amino acids. In nucleotides, the CDR3 is TGCAGCGTTGAAGACCCGAGCAGGGGCCGAAAGGGAAACACCATATATTTT. Translation gives CSVEDPSRGRKGNTIYF.

The V call is TRBV10-2, the J call TRBJ2-1, with a tentative D call TRBD2 (6 bases). This CDR3 contains 13 residues. V was cut by 6 bases and J by 6 bases, with 12 bases left in between. Germline-derived CDR1 and CDR2 are WSHSY and SAAADI. The CDR3 here is CASRRRGSNEQFF. The CDR3 DNA reads TGCGCCAGCAGACGGAGGGGCAGCAATGAGCAGTTCTTC.

This chain uses TRBV5-4 with TRBJ2-7, with D perhaps matching TRBD1 (5 bases). The CDR3 extends over 15 amino acids. Deletions cut 5 bases from V and 3 bases from J, with 18 bases between. Per germline, CDR1 SGHNT and CDR2 YYREEE (reference sequence). In DNA form, the CDR3 reads TGTGCCAGCAGTCAACCCCAGGGCAGTATCTACGAGCAGTACTTC. Translation: CASSQPQGSIYEQYF.

V is TRBV5-5 and J is TRBJ1-1, with D hard to call. Germline CDR1 reads SGHKS; CDR2 reads YYEKEE (reference sequence). Trimming stripped 7 bases from V and 0 bases from J, with 16 bases between. The CDR3 is 15 amino acids. CDR3 DNA: TGTGCCAGCCTCTCCAGTTACCTTATGAACACTGAAGCTTTCTTT. Translating it yields CASLSSYLMNTEAFF.

The chain employs TRBV27 and TRBJ1-5; no clear D. The germline V and J ends were trimmed by 3 bases and 5 bases, with 11 bases remaining between them. Germline V gene data show CDR1 as MNHEY and CDR2 as SMNVEV (reference sequence). CDR3 length: 14 amino acids. CDR3 region: CASSLGISDQPQHF. CDR3 nucleotide sequence: TGTGCCAGCAGTTTGGGGATTTCGGATCAGCCCCAGCATTTT.

The rearrangement links TRBV29-1 to TRBJ2-1; D gene uncertain. The V end lost 4 bases, the J end lost 3 bases, and 13 bases lay between the germline ends. This CDR3 has 14 amino acids. Germline values: CDR1 SQVTM, CDR2 ANQGSEA. The CDR3 reads CSVVELKSYNEQFF. CDR3 in DNA: TGCAGCGTTGTGGAGCTTAAGAGCTACAATGAGCAGTTCTTC.

The chain links TRBV2 to TRBJ1-6; D not certain. The CDR3 has 14 amino acids. The germline V gene has CDR1 SNHLY and CDR2 FYNNEI. Trimming stripped 6 bases from V and 5 bases from J, with 11 bases between. The CDR3 nucleotides read TGTGCCAGCAGGCGGACGGGAAATAATTCACCCCTCCACTTT. This sequence encodes CASRRTGNNSPLHF. The full variable domain, in which reference TRBV2 and TRBJ1-6 provide the parts outside the CDR3, is EPEVTQTPSHQVTQMGQEVILRCVPISNHLYFYWYRQILGQKVEFLVSFYNNEISEKSEIFDDQFSVERPDGSNFTLKIRSTKLEDSAMYFCASRRTGNNSPLHFGNGTRLTVT.

The rearrangement links TRBV5-5 to TRBJ2-5; either TRBD1 or TRBD2 may fit D (6 bases each). The length of the CDR3 is 14 residues. In germline, CDR1 is SGHKS, CDR2 YYEKEE (reference sequence). Trimming removed 4 bases at V and 5 bases at J, with 15 bases between. CDR3 nucleotide sequence: TGTGCCAGCAGCCCGAGGGGGGCCCGGGAGACCCAGTACTTC. Protein sequence: CASSPRGARETQYF.